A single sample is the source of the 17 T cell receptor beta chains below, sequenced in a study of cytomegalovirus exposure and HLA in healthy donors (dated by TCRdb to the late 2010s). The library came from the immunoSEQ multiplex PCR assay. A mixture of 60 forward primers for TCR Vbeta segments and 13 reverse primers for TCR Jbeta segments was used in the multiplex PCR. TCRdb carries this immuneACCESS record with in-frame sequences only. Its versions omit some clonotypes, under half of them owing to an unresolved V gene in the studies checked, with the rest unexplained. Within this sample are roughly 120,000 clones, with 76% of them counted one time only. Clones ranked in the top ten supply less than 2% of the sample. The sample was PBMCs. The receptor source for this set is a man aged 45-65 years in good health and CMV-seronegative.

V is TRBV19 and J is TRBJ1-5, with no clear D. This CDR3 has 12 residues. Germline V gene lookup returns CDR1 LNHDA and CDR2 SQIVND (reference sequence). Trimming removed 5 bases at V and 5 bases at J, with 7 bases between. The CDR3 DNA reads TGTGCCAGTAGTTTCGGGGATCAGCCCCAGCATTTT. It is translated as CASSFGDQPQHF. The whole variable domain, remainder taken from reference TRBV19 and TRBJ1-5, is DGGITQSPKYLFRKEGQNVTLSCEQNLNHDAMYWYRQDPGQGLRLIYYSQIVNDFQKGDIAEGYSVSREKKESFPLTVTSAQKNPTAFYLCASSFGDQPQHFGDGTRLSIL.

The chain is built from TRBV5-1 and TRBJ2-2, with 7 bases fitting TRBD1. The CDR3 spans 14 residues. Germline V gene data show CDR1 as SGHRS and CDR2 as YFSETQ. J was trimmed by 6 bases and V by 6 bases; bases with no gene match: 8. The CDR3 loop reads CASTKSQGAGELFF. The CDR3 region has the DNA TGCGCCAGCACCAAAAGTCAGGGGGCCGGGGAGCTGTTTTTT.

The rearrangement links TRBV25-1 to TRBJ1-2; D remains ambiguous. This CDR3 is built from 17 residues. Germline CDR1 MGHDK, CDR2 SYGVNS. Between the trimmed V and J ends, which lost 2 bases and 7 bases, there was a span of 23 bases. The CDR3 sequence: CASSEPPPGWSPVGYTF. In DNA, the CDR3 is TGTGCCAGCAGTGAACCCCCTCCTGGATGGAGCCCGGTTGGCTACACCTTC.

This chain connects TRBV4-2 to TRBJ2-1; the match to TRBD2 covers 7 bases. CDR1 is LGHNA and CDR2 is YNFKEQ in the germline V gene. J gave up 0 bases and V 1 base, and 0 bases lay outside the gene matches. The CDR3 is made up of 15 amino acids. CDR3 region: CASSQGTSSYNEQFF. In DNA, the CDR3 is TGTGCCAGCAGCCAAGGGACTAGCTCCTACAATGAGCAGTTCTTC.

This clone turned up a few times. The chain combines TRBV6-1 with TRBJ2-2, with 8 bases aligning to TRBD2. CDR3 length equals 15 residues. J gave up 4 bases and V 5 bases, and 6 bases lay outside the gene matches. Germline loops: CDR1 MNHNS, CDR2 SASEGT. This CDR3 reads CASSPTSVTTGELFF. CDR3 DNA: TGTGCCAGCAGTCCGACTAGCGTGACCACCGGGGAGCTGTTTTTT.

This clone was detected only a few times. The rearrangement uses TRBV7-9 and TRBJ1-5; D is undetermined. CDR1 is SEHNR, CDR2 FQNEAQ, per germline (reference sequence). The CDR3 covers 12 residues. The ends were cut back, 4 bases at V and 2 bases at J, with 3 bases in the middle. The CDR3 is CASSSGNQPQHF. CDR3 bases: TGTGCCAGCAGCTCGGGCAATCAGCCCCAGCATTTT.

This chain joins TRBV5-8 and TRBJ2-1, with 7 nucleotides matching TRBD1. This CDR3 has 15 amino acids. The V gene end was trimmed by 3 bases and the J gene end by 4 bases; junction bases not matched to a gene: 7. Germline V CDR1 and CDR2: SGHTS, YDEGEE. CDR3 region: CASSYYRDRYNEQFF. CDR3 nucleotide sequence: TGTGCCAGCAGCTATTACCGGGACAGATACAATGAGCAGTTCTTC.

The CDR3 DNA sequence: TGTGCCAGCAGCCTTCCCGGGACAGGGTATGGCTACACCTTC. Its translation is CASSLPGTGYGYTF. The chain joins TRBV14 to TRBJ1-2; 9 bases are shared with TRBD1. Trimming removed 4 bases from V and 5 bases from J; junction bases left unmatched: 5. CDR1 is SGHDN, CDR2 FVKESK, per germline. The CDR3 runs to 14 residues.

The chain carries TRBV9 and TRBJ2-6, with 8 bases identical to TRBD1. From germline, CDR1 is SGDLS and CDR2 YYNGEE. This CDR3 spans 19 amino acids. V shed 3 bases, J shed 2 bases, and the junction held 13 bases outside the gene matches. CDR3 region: CASSAGQGLVVTGANVLTF. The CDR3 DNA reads TGTGCCAGCAGCGCAGGACAGGGCTTAGTGGTGACTGGGGCCAACGTCCTGACTTTC.

The CDR3 DNA reads TGTGCCAGTAGTGCGACAGGGACCCAGCCCCAGCATTTT. This encodes CASSATGTQPQHF. The chain carries TRBV19 and TRBJ1-5; 7 bases agree with TRBD1. The CDR3 covers 13 residues. CDR1 is LNHDA, CDR2 SQIVND, per germline (reference sequence). The V and J ends lost 5 bases and 7 bases, in that order; junction bases with no gene match: 5.

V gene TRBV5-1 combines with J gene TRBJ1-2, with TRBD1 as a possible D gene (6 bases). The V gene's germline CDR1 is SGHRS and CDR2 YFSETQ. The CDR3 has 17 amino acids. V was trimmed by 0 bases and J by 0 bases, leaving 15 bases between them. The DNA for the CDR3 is TGCGCCAGCAGCTTGGATTCAGGGGTGCCGTCTAACTATGGCTACACCTTC. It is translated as CASSLDSGVPSNYGYTF.

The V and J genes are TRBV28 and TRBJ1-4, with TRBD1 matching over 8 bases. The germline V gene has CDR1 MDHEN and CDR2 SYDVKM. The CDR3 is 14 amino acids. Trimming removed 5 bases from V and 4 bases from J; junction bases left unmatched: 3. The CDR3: CASSETGVNEKLFF. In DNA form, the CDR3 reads TGTGCCAGCAGTGAGACAGGGGTTAATGAAAAACTGTTTTTT. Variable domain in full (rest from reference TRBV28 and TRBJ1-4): DVKVTQSSRYLVKRTGEKVFLECVQDMDHENMFWYRQDPGLGLRLIYFSYDVKMKEKGDIPEGYSVSREKKERFSLILESASTNQTSMYLCASSETGVNEKLFFGSGTQLSVL.

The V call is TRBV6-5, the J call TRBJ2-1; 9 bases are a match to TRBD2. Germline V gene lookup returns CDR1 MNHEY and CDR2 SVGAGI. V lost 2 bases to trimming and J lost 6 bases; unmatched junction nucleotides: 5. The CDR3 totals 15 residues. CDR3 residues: CASSYGLAGFNEQFF. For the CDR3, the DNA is TGTGCCAGCAGTTACGGGCTAGCGGGGTTCAATGAGCAGTTCTTC.

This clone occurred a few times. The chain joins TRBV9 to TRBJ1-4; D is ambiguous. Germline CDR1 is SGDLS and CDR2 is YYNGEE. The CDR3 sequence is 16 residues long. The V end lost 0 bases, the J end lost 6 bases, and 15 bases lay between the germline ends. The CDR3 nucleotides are TGTGCCAGCAGCGTAGCGTTGGCGGGGTTGGATGAAAAACTGTTTTTT. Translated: CASSVALAGLDEKLFF.

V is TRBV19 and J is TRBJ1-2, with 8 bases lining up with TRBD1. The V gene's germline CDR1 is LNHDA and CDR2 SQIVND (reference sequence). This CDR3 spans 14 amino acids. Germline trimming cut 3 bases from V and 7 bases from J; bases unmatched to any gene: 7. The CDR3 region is CASSMSDRDPGYTF. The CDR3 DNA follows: TGTGCCAGTAGTATGTCGGACAGGGATCCTGGCTACACCTTC.

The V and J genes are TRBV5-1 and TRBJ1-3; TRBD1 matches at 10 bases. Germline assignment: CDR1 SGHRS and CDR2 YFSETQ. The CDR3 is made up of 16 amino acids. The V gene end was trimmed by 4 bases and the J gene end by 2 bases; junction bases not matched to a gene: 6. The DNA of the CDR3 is TGCGCCAGCAGCCATCGGACAGGGGGACCTGGAAACACCATATATTTT. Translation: CASSHRTGGPGNTIYF.

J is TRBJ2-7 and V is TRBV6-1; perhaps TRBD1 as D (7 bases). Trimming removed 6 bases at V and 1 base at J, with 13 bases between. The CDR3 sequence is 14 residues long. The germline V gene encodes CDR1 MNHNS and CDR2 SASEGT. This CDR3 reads CASSAGGQSYEQYV. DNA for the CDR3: TGTGCCAGCAGCGCCGGGGGACAGTCCTACGAGCAGTACGTC.